The sequence of this T cell receptor beta chain was determined in a study of blood T cell repertoires in COVID-19. The CDR3 sequence is 16 residues long. The germline V gene has CDR1 MNHEY and CDR2 SVGEGT. V lost 3 bases, J lost 2 bases, and 4 bases stayed unmatched. The method was immunoSEQ multiplex PCR; TCRdb's version includes in-frame clones alone and lacks a portion of them. The data contain a few hundred thousand clones, 88% of them singletons. This clone has a single count. Sequenced material: PBMCs or T cells enriched from blood (not recorded which). This sequence originates from a woman under 40 who had recovered from COVID-19. The rearrangement links TRBV6-2 or TRBV6-3 to TRBJ2-7; 13 positions agree with TRBD2. This CDR3 is CASSYSLAGGPYEQYF. As DNA, the CDR3 is TGTGCCAGCAGTTATTCACTAGCGGGAGGGCCCTACGAGCAGTACTTC.